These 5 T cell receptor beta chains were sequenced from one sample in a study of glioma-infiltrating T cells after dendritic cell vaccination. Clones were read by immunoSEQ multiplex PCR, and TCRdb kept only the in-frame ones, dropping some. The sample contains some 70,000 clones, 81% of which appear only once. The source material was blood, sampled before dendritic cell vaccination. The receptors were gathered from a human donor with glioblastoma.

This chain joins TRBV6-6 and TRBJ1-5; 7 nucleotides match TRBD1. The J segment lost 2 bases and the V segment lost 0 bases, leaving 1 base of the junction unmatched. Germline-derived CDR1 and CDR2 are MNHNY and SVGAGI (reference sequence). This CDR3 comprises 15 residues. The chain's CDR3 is CASSYSGTGNQPQHF. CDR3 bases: TGTGCCAGCAGTTACTCCGGGACAGGCAATCAGCCCCAGCATTTT.

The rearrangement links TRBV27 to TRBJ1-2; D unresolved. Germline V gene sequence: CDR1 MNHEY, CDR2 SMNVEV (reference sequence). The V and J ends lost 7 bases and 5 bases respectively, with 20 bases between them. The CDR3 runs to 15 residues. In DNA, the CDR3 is TGTGCCAGCACCTCATTGGGCGTGCCGGGGTATGGCTACACCTTC. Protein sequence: CASTSLGVPGYGYTF.

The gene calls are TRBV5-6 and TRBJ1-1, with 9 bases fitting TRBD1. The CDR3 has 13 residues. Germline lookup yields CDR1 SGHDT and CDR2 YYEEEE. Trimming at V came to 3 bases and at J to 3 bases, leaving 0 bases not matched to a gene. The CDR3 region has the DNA TGTGCCAGCAGCTGGACAGGGGACACTGAAGCTTTCTTT. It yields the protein CASSWTGDTEAFF.

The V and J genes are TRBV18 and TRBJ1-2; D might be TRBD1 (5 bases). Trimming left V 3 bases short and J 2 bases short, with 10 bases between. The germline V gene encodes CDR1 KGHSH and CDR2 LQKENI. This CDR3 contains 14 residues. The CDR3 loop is CASSPLDSNYGYTF. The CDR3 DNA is TGTGCCAGCTCACCCCTAGACAGCAACTATGGCTACACCTTC. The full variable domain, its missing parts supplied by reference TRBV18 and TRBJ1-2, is NAGVMQNPRHLVRRRGQEARLRCSPMKGHSHVYWYRQLPEEGLKFMVYLQKENIIDESGMPKERFSAEFPKEGPSILRIQQVVRGDSAAYFCASSPLDSNYGYTFGSGTRLTVV.

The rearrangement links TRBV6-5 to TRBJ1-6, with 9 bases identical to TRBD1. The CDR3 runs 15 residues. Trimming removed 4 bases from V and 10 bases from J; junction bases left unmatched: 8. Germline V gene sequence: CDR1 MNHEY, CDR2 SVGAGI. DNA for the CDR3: TGTGCCAGCAGTTCCTCGGGACAGGGCCTATCACCCCTCCACTTT. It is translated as CASSSSGQGLSPLHF.